Listed below are T cell receptor beta chains from one sample, sequenced in a study of blood T cell repertoires in COVID-19. TCRdb's copy holds only in-frame clones and misses some; the assay was immunoSEQ multiplex PCR. This table holds 150,000 to 200,000 clones, around four fifths found once. The sequencing sample was made of peripheral blood. These receptors were obtained from a woman between 65 and 79 years old who had recovered from COVID-19. Both conserved end residues are part of each CDR3. A D gene is named only where the DNA matches it firmly. Size tells how often a clone was seen (once, few, many) or the class of an expanded clone, and some rows leave it out.

TRBJ1-2	TRBV7-9	.	.	TGTGCCAGCAGCCAAGCAGGGGCCTATGGCTACACCTTC	CASSQAGAYGYTF
TRBJ1-1	TRBV19	.	.	TGTGCCAGTAGTACCCTCGGGGGCACTGAAGCTTTCTTT	CASSTLGGTEAFF
TRBJ2-7	TRBV7-9	.	.	TGTGCCAGCAGACCAACAGGGAGCTCCTACGAGCAGTACTTC	CASRPTGSSYEQYF
TRBJ2-7	TRBV15	.	few	TGTGCCACCAGCAGAGTTCAGGGGTGGTATACCGAGCAGTACTTC	CATSRVQGWYTEQYF
TRBJ1-1	TRBV6-6	.	.	TGTGCCAGCAGTTACCCTGCAGGCCCCAAGGACACTGAAGCTTTCTTT	CASSYPAGPKDTEAFF
TRBJ1-2	TRBV18	TRBD1	.	TGTGCCAGCTCACCAGGGACAGGGGGCTACTATGGCTACACCTTC	CASSPGTGGYYGYTF
TRBJ1-1	TRBV5-6	TRBD1	.	TGCGACATGAGCGGCACGTCAGGGGGACCTCAGGACACTGAAGCTTTCTTT	CDMSGTSGGPQDTEAFF
TRBJ2-7	TRBV7-2	TRBD2	once	TGTGCCAGCAGCGCCCTCGGGACTAGCGGGTTTAGGAGGGCCTACGAGCAGTACTTC	CASSALGTSGFRRAYEQYF
TRBJ2-7	TRBV27	TRBD1	.	TGTGCCAGCACCCTGGGGCAGGGGGCGGGCGAGCAGTACTTC	CASTLGQGAGEQYF
TRBJ2-3	TRBV7-2	TRBD1	.	TGTGCCAGCAGCTTAGTCCCACTCTCCGGGACAGGGAACTCAGATACGCAGTATTTT	CASSLVPLSGTGNSDTQYF
TRBJ2-7	TRBV9	TRBD2	.	TGTGCCAGCAGCAGACCGGGACTAGCGGGAGGGGAGCAGTACTTC	CASSRPGLAGGEQYF
TRBJ1-2	TRBV7-9	.	once	TGTGCCAGCAGCCTAGACAGCAACTATGGCTACACCTTC	CASSLDSNYGYTF
TRBJ1-4	TRBV4-1	.	.	TGCGCCAGCACCCCTACGGGGCAGGGGCAGGCGACTAATGAAAAACTGTTTTTT	CASTPTGQGQATNEKLFF
TRBJ2-7	TRBV28	.	.	TGTGCCAGCACCCCAGACGGGGTCCCCTACGAGCAGTACTTC	CASTPDGVPYEQYF
TRBJ2-2	TRBV5-1	TRBD2	.	TGCGCCAGCCGGCCAGCGGGAGGGCCGGGGACCGGGGAGCTGTTTTTT	CASRPAGGPGTGELFF
TRBJ1-4	TRBV5-6	TRBD1	.	TGTGCCAGCAGCCCTTTTTCCCACCGGGACAGGGTGGGTGAAAAACTGTTTTTT	CASSPFSHRDRVGEKLFF
TRBJ2-3	TRBV30	TRBD2	.	TGTGCCCGGGGGCTAGCGGGAGTGTTGGATACGCAGTATTTT	CARGLAGVLDTQYF
TRBJ2-7	TRBV28	.	once	TGTGCCAGCAGTTTATCCCCCCACTACGAGCAGTACTTC	CASSLSPHYEQYF
TRBJ2-3	TRBV7-3	TRBD2	.	TGTGCCAGCAGCGAACTAGCGGGCACAGATACGCAGTATTTT	CASSELAGTDTQYF
TRBJ1-1	TRBV7-2	TRBD1	.	TGTGCCAGCAGCACCCGGGACAGGGGACACACTGAAGCTTTCTTT	CASSTRDRGHTEAFF
TRBJ1-3	TRBV19	.	.	TGTGCCAGTAGTATTGTGGGGGCCGCTGGAAACACCATATATTTT	CASSIVGAAGNTIYF
TRBJ2-3	TRBV28	.	.	TGTGCCAGCAATGGGGGGAGCACAGATACGCAGTATTTT	CASNGGSTDTQYF
TRBJ1-2	TRBV6-5	.	.	TGTGCCAGCAGACGAACCCCACAGGGTAGTTATGGCTACACCTTC	CASRRTPQGSYGYTF
TRBJ1-3	TRBV4-1	.	once	TGCGCCAGCAGCCAAAAGGGGGGGGCCCAGTCCTCTGGAAACACCATATATTTT	CASSQKGGAQSSGNTIYF
TRBJ2-7	TRBV7-9	TRBD2	.	TGTGCCAGCAGCCCCCCCGTCCGGGCGGGGGACTCCTACGAGCAGTACTTC	CASSPPVRAGDSYEQYF
TRBJ2-7	TRBV10-3	.	.	TGTGCCATCAGTGAGGGGGGAGGAGGACTCTACGAGCAGTACTTC	CAISEGGGGLYEQYF
TRBJ2-3	TRBV6-5	.	.	TGTGCCAGCAGGCGGCCGAGCACAGATACGCAGTATTTT	CASRRPSTDTQYF
TRBJ1-1	TRBV4-1	TRBD1	.	TGCGCCAGCAGCCAGGCGGGACAGGGATACCTGAGGGCTTTCTTT	CASSQAGQGYLRAFF
TRBJ2-5	TRBV21-1	.	.	TGTGCCAGCAGCATTTGCCGTACACCCAGGAGGGAGACCCAGTACTTC	CASSICRTPRRETQYF
TRBJ1-2	TRBV7-9	.	once	TGTGCCAGCAGGCCCGGCGGACAGAGCTGGGGCTACACCTTC	CASRPGGQSWGYTF
TRBJ1-3	TRBV7-6	.	once	TGTGCCAGCAGCTATCAACCGGGTGGCGGAAACACCATATATTTT	CASSYQPGGGNTIYF